A single sample is the source of the 21 T cell receptor gamma chains below, sequenced in a study of Vδ1+ human thymocytes. Study-level findings and limits: Thymic TRG and TRD repertoires appeared highly polyclonal, with Gaussian CDR3 length distributions.

RNA was extracted from the cells and then reverse transcribed. Pooled V-gene forward primers with one constant-region reverse primer generated the CDR3 amplicons by multiplex PCR. TCRdb re-identified clones in the multiplex PCR reads via CATT. The table records 9,000 or so gamma-chain clones, less than 70% of them present only once. Their antigens are not known. The sequenced material came from Vdelta1+ gamma-delta thymocytes from the thymus. Sample subset: FACS-sorted CD3+ TCRalphabeta- TCRVdelta1+ TCRVdelta2- thymocytes. Source of these receptors: a girl under two years old who had congenital heart surgery.

This sequence joins TRGV2 and TRGJP2. The J gene, left out of TCRdb, was set here by checking the DNA against germline. CDR1 EGSNGY and CDR2 YDSYNSKV come from the germline V gene. With 0 bases clipped from V and 3 bases from J, the junction kept 4 bases outside the gene matches. This CDR3 contains 15 residues. CDR3 amino acids: CATWDGRCSDWIKTF. CDR3 nucleotide sequence: TGTGCCACCTGGGACGGGCGGTGTAGTGATTGGATCAAGACGTTT.

Regarding this clone: An end of the junction does not agree with germline; a read error may underlie this. This chain connects TRGV4 to TRGJ1 or TRGJ2. TCRdb is silent on the J gene; assignment here came from matching the DNA to germline. The germline CDR1 and CDR2 sequences are EGSTGY and YDSYTSSV. The CDR3 extends over 14 amino acids. CDR3 DNA: TGTGCCACTTGGGCCCCACACGTTGAAAATAAGAAACTCTTT. Its translation: CATWAPHVENKKLF.

No J gene was named, though the V gene is TRGV3. Per the germline V gene, CDR1 is VTNTFY and CDR2 is YDVSTARD (reference sequence). This CDR3 region has 11 residues. The CDR3 DNA reads as TGTGCCACCTGGGACAGGCCTCGGTATCTCTTT. Its protein is CATWDRPRYLF.

The rearrangement links TRGV3 to TRGJ1 or TRGJ2. The J gene is absent in TCRdb and was assigned here via DNA matching to germline. The CDR3 consists of 14 residues. The junction had 10 bases not matched to a gene; V was cut back by 0 bases and J by 8 bases. Per germline, CDR1 VTNTFY and CDR2 YDVSTARD (reference sequence). CDR3 coding DNA: TGTGCCACCTGGGACAGGCTAGATCCCCATAAGAAACTCTTT. It specifies CATWDRLDPHKKLF.

The chain couples TRGV4 to TRGJ1 or TRGJ2. In the absence of a J gene in TCRdb, the DNA was matched to germline to assign it here. The germline V gene encodes CDR1 EGSTGY and CDR2 YDSYTSSV. The CDR3 is 10 residues long. V gave up 3 bases and J gave up 11 bases; unmatched junction bases: 4. The CDR3 sequence: CATWDSEKLF. The CDR3, as DNA: TGTGCCACCTGGGATAGTGAGAAACTCTTT.

This clone was picked up a small number of times. This chain connects TRGV5 to TRGJ1 or TRGJ2. The J gene, missing from TCRdb, was assigned here through DNA to germline matching. Germline V gene data show CDR1 as VINAFY and CDR2 as YDVSNSKD. The CDR3 extends over 15 amino acids. The V segment lost 0 bases and the J segment 5 bases; nucleotides outside the gene matches: 10. The CDR3 loop is CATWDRRGHNYKKLF. The CDR3 DNA sequence: TGTGCCACCTGGGACAGGCGGGGTCATAATTATAAGAAACTCTTT.

J is TRGJ1 or TRGJ2 and V is TRGV5. TCRdb is silent on the J gene; assignment here came from matching the DNA to germline. The CDR3 is made up of 15 amino acids. The V gene end was trimmed by 3 bases and the J gene end by 4 bases; junction bases not matched to a gene: 12. The germline CDR1 and CDR2 sequences are VINAFY and YDVSNSKD. In DNA, the CDR3 is TGTGCCACCTGGGACGGACGAATGGTGTATTATAAGAAACTCTTT. Translation gives CATWDGRMVYYKKLF.

The chain has TRGV3 and TRGJ1 or TRGJ2. TCRdb is silent on the J gene; assignment here came from matching the DNA to germline. This CDR3 comprises 15 residues. Germline assignment: CDR1 VTNTFY and CDR2 YDVSTARD (reference sequence). V was clipped by 5 bases and J by 3 bases; unmatched bases: 13. In DNA, the CDR3 is TGTGCCACCTGGGTCGGGCCAGGGGGTTATTATAAGAAACTCTTT. It is translated as CATWVGPGGYYKKLF.

This clone has a single count. The gene calls are TRGV4 and TRGJP1. The J gene, absent from TCRdb, was called here by matching the DNA to germline. V shed 5 bases, J shed 4 bases, and the junction held 10 bases outside the gene matches. The V gene's germline CDR1 is EGSTGY and CDR2 YDSYTSSV. The CDR3 has 15 residues. The CDR3 here is CATWGKVGTGWFKIF. The CDR3 DNA reads as TGTGCCACCTGGGGGAAGGTCGGCACTGGTTGGTTCAAGATATTT.

This chain links TRGV8 with TRGJ1 or TRGJ2. TCRdb gives no J gene; it was assigned here by matching the DNA to germline. The CDR3 has 14 residues. Germline V gene data show CDR1 as VENAVY and CDR2 as YDSYNSRV. The trim removed 2 bases at V and 3 bases at J, leaving 7 bases unmatched. This CDR3 is CATWDIEGYYKKLF. The CDR3 DNA reads as TGTGCCACCTGGGATATTGAGGGTTATTATAAGAAACTCTTT.

Concerning this clone itself: Other DNA sequences in the same sample also yield this CDR3. The chain uses TRGV8 and TRGJ1 or TRGJ2. TCRdb is silent on the J gene; assignment here came from matching the DNA to germline. The germline CDR1 and CDR2 sequences are VENAVY and YDSYNSRV. The CDR3 totals 12 residues. J gave up 3 bases and V 4 bases, and 3 bases lay outside the gene matches. The CDR3 region has the DNA TGTGCCACCTGGGACTCTTATTATAAGAAACTCTTT. It yields the protein CATWDSYYKKLF.

The rearrangement joins TRGV4 to TRGJ1 or TRGJ2. Germline matching of the DNA provided the J gene here, since TCRdb leaves it blank. V shed 0 bases, J shed 7 bases, and the junction held 6 bases outside the gene matches. The V gene's germline CDR1 is EGSTGY and CDR2 YDSYTSSV. The CDR3 totals 13 residues. DNA of the CDR3: TGTGCCACCTGGGATGGGCTCTGGTATAAGAAACTCTTT. This sequence encodes CATWDGLWYKKLF.

Comment on this clone: This same CDR3 is encoded by further DNA sequences in the sample. The chain carries TRGV3 and TRGJ1 or TRGJ2. TCRdb carries no J gene annotation; the J gene was assigned here by matching the DNA with germline. The CDR3 spans 13 residues. The ends lost 1 base at V and 4 bases at J; junction bases unmatched: 4. Germline CDR1 is VTNTFY and CDR2 is YDVSTARD (reference sequence). CDR3 sequence reads: CATWDSPYYKKLF. CDR3 nucleotide sequence: TGTGCCACCTGGGACAGCCCCTATTATAAGAAACTCTTT.

Remarks on this clone: The germline gene is not matched at one end of the junction; a read error may be the cause. The chain employs TRGV3 and TRGJ1 or TRGJ2. The J gene comes from matching the DNA to germline here; TCRdb lacks it. The V gene's germline CDR1 is VTNTFY and CDR2 YDVSTARD (reference sequence). The CDR3 is 14 residues long. The CDR3 DNA reads as TGTGCCTCCTGGGACGGACGAGGTTATTATAAGAAACTCTTT. Translating it yields CASWDGRGYYKKLF.

The gene calls are TRGV8 and TRGJP. Assignment of the J gene here rests on matching the DNA to germline, because TCRdb gives none. CDR3 length: 16 residues. CDR1 VENAVY and CDR2 YDSYNSRV come from the germline V gene. J lost 6 bases, V lost 5 bases, and 7 bases had no gene match. CDR3 in amino acids: CATWAGGELGKKIKVF. The CDR3 DNA sequence: TGTGCCACCTGGGCTGGGGGAGAGTTGGGCAAAAAAATCAAGGTATTT.

J is TRGJP and V is TRGV9. TCRdb lists no J gene, so it was determined here by aligning the DNA to germline. CDR3 length: 17 residues. The germline gives CDR1 GITISATS, CDR2 ISYDGTV (reference sequence). With 0 bases clipped from V and 9 bases from J, the junction kept 8 bases outside the gene matches. The CDR3 DNA sequence: TGTGCCTTGTGGGAGGTGCAAGCAGGGTTGGGCAAAAAAATCAAGGTATTT. Amino acid sequence: CALWEVQAGLGKKIKVF.

V usage is TRGV4 and J usage is TRGJ1 or TRGJ2. The J gene, missing from TCRdb, was assigned here through DNA to germline matching. The germline gives CDR1 EGSTGY, CDR2 YDSYTSSV. The CDR3 contains 12 residues. Trimming at V came to 2 bases and at J to 8 bases, leaving 6 bases not matched to a gene. CDR3 in amino acids: CATWDDPDKKLF. In DNA form, the CDR3 reads TGTGCCACCTGGGATGACCCAGATAAGAAACTCTTT.

The chain links TRGV5 to TRGJ1 or TRGJ2. Germline trimming cut 0 bases from V and 12 bases from J; bases unmatched to any gene: 5. The V gene's germline CDR1 is VINAFY and CDR2 YDVSNSKD. The CDR3 covers 11 residues. The CDR3 region has the DNA TGTGCCACCTGGGACAGGACTAGGAAACTCTTT. It is translated as CATWDRTRKLF.

The chain is built from TRGV4 and TRGJ1 or TRGJ2. Because TCRdb records no J gene, it was assigned here through a match of the DNA to germline. The CDR3 has 14 amino acids. The germline gives CDR1 EGSTGY, CDR2 YDSYTSSV. Losses at the gene ends were 0 bases for V and 4 bases for J; bases not matched to a gene: 6. In nucleotides, the CDR3 is TGTGCCACCTGGGATGGGCCCACCTATTATAAGAAACTCTTT. Its protein is CATWDGPTYYKKLF.

This chain uses TRGV3 with TRGJP2. As TCRdb names no J gene, one was assigned here on the basis of a DNA match to germline. The CDR3 totals 18 residues. V lost 0 bases, J lost 3 bases, and 13 bases stayed unmatched. Germline lookup yields CDR1 VTNTFY and CDR2 YDVSTARD (reference sequence). CDR3 loop: CATWDRQSSRGSDWIKTF. CDR3 sequence (DNA): TGTGCCACCTGGGACAGGCAAAGCTCGAGAGGTAGTGATTGGATCAAGACGTTT.

The V gene is TRGV3, the J gene TRGJ1 or TRGJ2. In the absence of a J gene in TCRdb, the DNA was matched to germline to assign it here. The V gene end was trimmed by 3 bases and the J gene end by 11 bases; junction bases not matched to a gene: 10. Germline lookup yields CDR1 VTNTFY and CDR2 YDVSTARD (reference sequence). The CDR3 consists of 12 residues. The CDR3 region is CATWDSRVEKLF. The DNA for the CDR3 is TGTGCCACCTGGGACTCTCGTGTGGAGAAACTCTTT.